Shown below are 24 T cell receptor beta chains from a single sample sequenced in a study of OX40 agonist ivuxolimab in advanced cancers. Measured with immunoSEQ multiplex PCR; TCRdb has only the in-frame clones, and not every one. The table records tens of thousands of clones, around 84% of them present only once. Here the sequenced sample was CD4+ or CD8+ T cells sorted from blood, taken in a trial of the OX40 agonist ivuxolimab. The receptors come from an adult with an advanced solid tumor such as melanoma, head and neck, liver or kidney cancer.

The chain joins TRBV6-5 to TRBJ2-6; D not resolved. Trimming pared 7 bases from V and 0 bases from J, leaving 4 bases between. The CDR3 is made up of 13 amino acids. Germline V lookup: CDR1 MNHEY, CDR2 SVGAGI. This CDR3 reads CASTSSGANVLTF. The CDR3 DNA is TGTGCCAGCACCAGCTCTGGGGCCAACGTCCTGACTTTC.

This chain uses TRBV27 with TRBJ2-1; the match to TRBD2 covers 10 bases. From germline, CDR1 is MNHEY and CDR2 SMNVEV (reference sequence). The CDR3 covers 16 residues. V lost 2 bases, J lost 6 bases, and 7 bases stayed unmatched. The CDR3 DNA reads TGTGCCAGCAGTTTAATAGTGGCTAGCGGGGGCAATGAGCAGTTCTTC. Protein sequence: CASSLIVASGGNEQFF.

The chain has TRBV6-1 and TRBJ1-5; TRBD1 agrees at 7 bases. The germline CDR1 and CDR2 sequences are MNHNS and SASEGT. V lost 5 bases to trimming and J lost 3 bases; unmatched junction nucleotides: 4. This CDR3 has 14 amino acids. DNA for the CDR3: TGTGCCAGCAGTTGGACAGGACTCAATCAGCCCCAGCATTTT. Amino acids: CASSWTGLNQPQHF.

The rearrangement joins TRBV6-1 to TRBJ1-2; no firm D call. V was pared by 2 bases and J by 0 bases, with 10 bases between. The CDR3 extends over 15 amino acids. CDR1 and CDR2 (germline): MNHNS, SASEGT. CDR3 in amino acids: CASSEMTGPNYGYTF. As DNA, the CDR3 is TGTGCCAGCAGTGAAATGACCGGGCCTAACTATGGCTACACCTTC.

This chain joins TRBV19 and TRBJ1-2; no clear D gene. CDR1 is LNHDA, CDR2 SQIVND, per germline (reference sequence). This CDR3 spans 14 amino acids. CDR3 sequence: CGVGPRSFGYGYTF. Here the CDR3 DNA reads TGTGGCGTTGGTCCGCGAAGTTTTGGCTATGGCTACACCTTC.

The chain employs TRBV7-9 and TRBJ1-4; 9 positions match TRBD1. Germline CDR1 and CDR2: SEHNR and FQNEAQ (reference sequence). This CDR3 spans 14 amino acids. The V and J ends lost 4 bases and 6 bases, in that order; junction bases with no gene match: 3. CDR3 sequence (DNA): TGTGCCAGCAGCTCACAGGGGGCAGATGAAAAACTGTTTTTT. It is translated as CASSSQGADEKLFF. The full variable domain, in which reference TRBV7-9 and TRBJ1-4 provide the parts outside the CDR3, is DTGVSQNPRHKITKRGQNVTFRCDPISEHNRLYWYRQTLGQGPEFLTYFQNEAQLEKSRLLSDRFSAERPKGSFSTLEIQRTEQGDSAMYLCASSSQGADEKLFFGSGTQLSVL.

This clone was counted once. The gene calls are TRBV18 and TRBJ1-2, with 7 positions matching TRBD1. This CDR3 region has 17 residues. J gave up 0 bases and V 0 bases, and 7 bases lay outside the gene matches. Looked up from germline, CDR1 is KGHSH and CDR2 is LQKENI. The CDR3 loop reads CASSPPAGGLANYGYTF. CDR3 nucleotide sequence: TGTGCCAGCTCACCACCGGCAGGGGGTCTAGCTAACTATGGCTACACCTTC.

This clone came up once. The gene calls are TRBV4-3 and TRBJ2-1, with D unresolved. From germline, CDR1 is LGHNA and CDR2 YSLEER. This CDR3 has 13 residues. Trimming cost V 0 bases and J 8 bases, with 8 bases left between them. In DNA form, the CDR3 reads TGCGCCAGCAGCCAAGAGTTTTGGGATGAGCAGTTCTTC. It encodes CASSQEFWDEQFF.

V and J are TRBV5-1 and TRBJ2-7; TRBD2 matches at 10 bases. Germline lookup yields CDR1 SGHRS and CDR2 YFSETQ. V gave up 0 bases and J gave up 6 bases; unmatched junction bases: 6. The CDR3 runs to 15 residues. The CDR3 bases are TGCGCCAGCAGCTTGGCGGTCTCTAGCGGGGGCGAGCAGTACTTC. Translated: CASSLAVSSGGEQYF. The variable domain in full, with the rest retrieved from reference TRBV5-1 and TRBJ2-7, is KAGVTQTPRYLIKTRGQQVTLSCSPISGHRSVSWYQQTPGQGLQFLFEYFSETQRNKGNFPGRFSGRQFSNSRSEMNVSTLELGDSALYLCASSLAVSSGGEQYFGPGTRLTVT.

In its sample, this clone was seen once. The rearrangement joins TRBV12-1 to TRBJ1-3; the table names TRBD1, a call not compared with the DNA. TRBV12-1 is a known pseudogene. The length of the CDR3 is 18 residues. This CDR3 reads CASSFAGDRGRRGNTIYF. The CDR3 DNA sequence: TGTGCCAGCAGCTTTGCTGGAGACAGGGGGCGAAGGGGAAACACCATATATTTT.

This chain links TRBV28 with TRBJ2-1; 11 bases agree with TRBD2. The ends lost 8 bases at V and 5 bases at J; junction bases unmatched: 11. The CDR3 totals 16 residues. Looked up from germline, CDR1 is MDHEN and CDR2 is SYDVKM. As DNA, the CDR3 is TGTGCCAGCGGAATAGCGGGAGGGCCTCACGACAATGAGCAGTTCTTC. This sequence encodes CASGIAGGPHDNEQFF. Using reference TRBV28 and TRBJ2-1 for the parts outside the CDR3, the full variable domain is DVKVTQSSRYLVKRTGEKVFLECVQDMDHENMFWYRQDPGLGLRLIYFSYDVKMKEKGDIPEGYSVSREKKERFSLILESASTNQTSMYLCASGIAGGPHDNEQFFGPGTRLTVL.

This clone came up once. This chain uses TRBV7-9 with TRBJ2-7; no definite D call. The germline V gene has CDR1 SEHNR and CDR2 FQNEAQ (reference sequence). CDR3 length: 15 residues. Between the trimmed V and J ends, which lost 2 bases and 3 bases, there was a span of 14 bases. The CDR3 bases are TGTGCCAGCAGCTTACAGAGGACCCCCAACTACGAGCAGTACTTC. Translated, it gives CASSLQRTPNYEQYF.

V is TRBV10-3 and J is TRBJ1-5; TRBD1 is a possible D gene (6 bases). With 9 bases removed from V and 2 bases from J, the gap between germline ends came to 11 bases. The CDR3 is 13 amino acids. In germline, CDR1 is ENHRY, CDR2 SYGVKD. CDR3 DNA: TGTGCCATACAGGGAGGCGGCAATCAGCCCCAGCATTTT. It yields the protein CAIQGGGNQPQHF.

In DNA form, the CDR3 reads TGTGCCTCTAAACTAGCGGGATACGAGCAGTACTTC. This translates into CASKLAGYEQYF. The chain has TRBV30 and TRBJ2-7, with 10 positions matching TRBD2. The CDR3 extends over 12 amino acids. The ends lost 7 bases at V and 4 bases at J; junction bases unmatched: 4. CDR1 GTSNPN and CDR2 SVGIG come from the germline V gene (reference sequence).

The rearrangement links TRBV14 to TRBJ2-2; D is possibly TRBD2 (6 bases). Germline V lookup: CDR1 SGHDN, CDR2 FVKESK. This CDR3 is built from 16 residues. Trimming left V 0 bases short and J 3 bases short, with 11 bases between. In nucleotides, the CDR3 is TGTGCCAGCAGCCAAGATCGGCTAGCGTACACCGGGGAGCTGTTTTTT. Protein sequence: CASSQDRLAYTGELFF.

In the case of this clone: At one of its ends the junction is not consistent with the germline gene, which may arise from a read error. At the DNA level, this CDR3 is encoded by other sequences in the same sample as well. The chain is built from TRBV7-2 and TRBJ1-2; no definite D call. In germline, CDR1 is SGHTA, CDR2 FQGNSA. This CDR3 spans 14 amino acids. The CDR3 region has the DNA TGCGCCAGCAGCTTAATTGTCCCCAAAAATGGCTACACCTTC. It codes for CASSLIVPKNGYTF.

The CDR3 DNA reads as TGCGCCAGCAGCCCGGGACAGGGGGAGTCGGCTTTCTTT. It codes for CASSPGQGESAFF. The chain uses TRBV5-1 and TRBJ1-1; 11 positions agree with TRBD1. V lost 4 bases, J lost 11 bases, and 7 bases stayed unmatched. The germline V gene has CDR1 SGHRS and CDR2 YFSETQ. The CDR3 totals 13 residues.

The V call is TRBV5-1, the J call TRBJ2-2; D is ambiguous. CDR3 length: 16 residues. Trimming removed 0 bases at V and 6 bases at J, with 15 bases between. Germline CDR1 SGHRS, CDR2 YFSETQ. The DNA of the CDR3 is TGCGCCAGCAGCTTGGAGTCGTTTCCAGCGCCCGGGGAGCTGTTTTTT. This gives the protein CASSLESFPAPGELFF.

The gene calls are TRBV19 and TRBJ2-4; 8 bases line up with TRBD2. CDR3 length: 15 residues. V shed 6 bases and J 8 bases; nucleotides not matched to a gene: 12. CDR1 and CDR2 (germline): LNHDA, SQIVND (reference sequence). Written as DNA, the CDR3 is TGTGCCAGTAGCCTGGGGCTAGCGGGTCAGGACATTCAGTACTTC. This translates into CASSLGLAGQDIQYF.

This rearrangement joins TRBV5-4 to TRBJ2-5; weak D call: TRBD1 (6 bases). Germline CDR1 reads SGHNT; CDR2 reads YYREEE (reference sequence). The CDR3 runs to 14 residues. Trimming removed 4 bases from V and 1 base from J, with 11 bases in between. The CDR3 spells CASSSPTGQETQYF. The CDR3 DNA sequence: TGTGCCAGCAGCAGCCCGACAGGCCAAGAGACCCAGTACTTC.

The rearrangement uses TRBV15 and TRBJ1-2; the D is unclear. Per the germline V gene, CDR1 is LNHNV and CDR2 is YYDKDF (reference sequence). The V end was cut by 0 bases, the J end by 3 bases, with 11 bases between. The CDR3 spans 15 residues. CDR3 sequence reads: CATSRDLGLDYGYTF. In DNA form, the CDR3 reads TGTGCCACCAGCAGAGATCTCGGCCTGGACTATGGCTACACCTTC.

The V call is TRBV6-5, the J call TRBJ2-7; D is ambiguous. Germline CDR1 and CDR2: MNHEY and SVGAGI. The CDR3 spans 13 residues. The V and J ends lost 6 bases and 6 bases respectively, with 15 bases between them. The CDR3 nucleotides read TGTGCCAGCAGGGCACTTCCTACGAGCGAGCAGTACTTC. This translates into CASRALPTSEQYF.

The rearrangement uses TRBV4-1 and TRBJ1-4; possibly TRBD1 for D (5 bases). CDR1 MGHRA and CDR2 YSYEKL come from the germline V gene. The CDR3 is 15 residues long. Trimming cost V 5 bases and J 3 bases, with 13 bases left between them. The CDR3: CASSRGPAANEKLFF. Here the CDR3 DNA reads TGCGCCAGCAGCAGGGGTCCGGCGGCTAATGAAAAACTGTTTTTT.

This clone is a singleton in its sample. Here the CDR3 DNA reads TGTGCCTGGAGTACGGGTGACGAGCAGTACTTC. Its translation is CAWSTGDEQYF. The rearrangement joins TRBV30 to TRBJ2-7, with no clear D. This CDR3 region has 11 residues. V dropped 2 bases and J dropped 5 bases, with 7 bases sitting between them. Germline V CDR1 and CDR2: GTSNPN, SVGIG (reference sequence).